The text below deals with one TCR beta chain. Antigen unknown. These data are taken from a study of a mutant IDH1 vaccine in newly diagnosed glioma. About the study: Vaccination began 4-6 weeks post radiotherapy alone, or with temozolomide cycles. Earlier therapy was either radiotherapy, temozolomide, or both, and most got both.

Sequencing used immunoSEQ multiplex PCR; TCRdb keeps in-frame clones, though not all of them. The table shows tens of thousands of clones, with 82% occurring only once. Study-wide results and limits: Shifts in the top peripheral T cell clonotypes seemed unrelated to pseudoprogression.

Time point specified: week 47, end of study. Doses of 300 ug of mutant IDH1 20-mer peptide were given with topical imiquimod. The CDR3 is 14 residues long. Germline V gene sequence: CDR1 MNHNS, CDR2 SASEGT. Deletions cut 6 bases from V and 3 bases from J, with 14 bases between. The origin of this receptor is a man aged 35 to 55 with glioma. Some clones in this sample may be carry-over from other donors' samples. This chain uses TRBV6-1 with TRBJ1-1; weak D call: TRBD1 (5 bases). Sequencing was performed on PBMCs, taken from a glioma patient whose treatment included an IDH1 peptide vaccine. The CDR3 is CASSPGWKDTEAFF. The DNA of the CDR3 is TGTGCCAGCAGCCCAGGGTGGAAGGACACTGAAGCTTTCTTT.